The source of this T cell receptor (beta chain) is a study of neurological immune-mediated disorders (dated by TCRdb to about 2019). Broadly, across the study: Peripheral blood TCR-beta repertoires from patients with HTLV-I-associated myelopathy (HAM/TSP), patients with multiple sclerosis, and healthy controls were compared in the study using UMI-based sequencing. The cohort was made up of 68 subjects, consisting of 15 or so HAM/TSP patients, about 34 multiple sclerosis patients and approximately 20 healthy controls. Longitudinal samples, technical triplicates and paired sorted CD4+ and CD8+ T-cell subsets, alongside PBMC samples, were included among the approximately 98 TCR-beta libraries. The research as a whole found: TCR clonal expansion was greatest in HAM/TSP patients and smallest in MS patients, who ranked below even healthy controls. No identical CDR3 amino acid sequences were found to be shared among expanded clones across subjects, suggesting that TCR-beta repertoires were private in all groups.

This clonotype appeared many times. Which antigen it targets is not known. No base qualities exist here, and no much larger clone lies one base off it. cDNA was synthesized by template-switch 5'RACE using a primer with a 10-nucleotide random unique molecular identifier that tagged each TCR transcript. Every sequencing run yielded over 160 million TCR-beta sequences covering 15-18 subjects. Total RNA was extracted with the RNeasy kit. TCR-beta VDJ regions were amplified with primers for the TCR constant region and the 5'RACE anchor, using the KAPA Real-time Library Amplification kit. Sample indexes and Illumina adaptors were added in a first PCR, and a second PCR then increased library yield. After purification with Ampure beads, the TCR product of roughly 650 bp was size-selected on a 2% E-gel SizeSelection system. Before pooling, library quality was assessed on a Bioanalyzer, concentration was determined with Qubit, and library quantification was performed with the Kapa Library Quantification kit. An Illumina HiSeq 2500 sequenced the libraries paired-end 2 x 150 bp. To increase sequence diversity, about 24-32% phiX was spiked into each library pool. In the authors' own workflow: The UMI-based MiGEC pipeline processed quality-filtered reads and removed over 75% of raw TCR sequences during error correction. VDJ genes were aligned to IMGT germline references, and each clonotype was defined by a unique CDR3 amino acid sequence together with V-J genes. Clonal expansion, Shannon diversity and CDR3 relatedness were evaluated with VDJtools (CalcPairwiseDistances, ClusterSamples), while phylogenetic trees were built in CLCbio workbench. Clones with at least 8 unique UMIs were defined as expanded, with this threshold being based on coefficient-of-variation modelling across technical triplicates. Through fastp at Q25 and MiXCR, TCRdb rebuilt clones from the public reads, retaining in-frame beta chains. Here each entry gathers all rows of one CDR3 protein and keeps the most common genes and DNA. The V and J calls follow TCRdb's processing rather than the paper's. The sample records approximately 30,000 distinct CDR3 sequences, 4% of which are singletons. Jointly, the top ten make up roughly 25% of the sample.

From a lookup of the germline V gene (reference sequence), CDR1 and CDR2 are PRHDT and FYEKMQ. Trimmed from V: 0 bases; trimmed from J: 5 bases; junction bases lacking a gene match: 5. The CDR3 goes from the cysteine to the phenylalanine over 15 residues. The DNA shown is the 45-base CDR3, in frame from base 1. Blood bank volunteers in Maryland, USA served as the healthy controls. For sorted-subset TCR libraries, some 950,000 sorted CD4+ or CD8+ T cells were used. Peripheral blood was subjected to Ficoll-Hypaque density gradient centrifugation to isolate PBMCs, which were then cryopreserved in liquid nitrogen. The study also sequenced paired sorted CD4+ and CD8+ subsets from healthy controls, HAM/TSP patients and MS patients.

The source is a woman in her 40s in good health. The sequence is built from TRBV13 and TRBJ2-5, with 8 junctional bases fitting TRBD1. The source material was CD4+ T cells from blood. The DNA reads as follows: TGTGCCAGCAGCTTAGGCCGGACAGGGCGGGAGACCCAGTACTTC. Its protein is CASSLGRTGRETQYF.